The 6 T cell receptor beta chains in this list originate from one sample, sequenced in a study of glioma-infiltrating T cells (TCRdb year 2016). The data were produced on an Illumina MiSeq. The iRepertoire nested amplicon-rescue multiplex PCR (arm-PCR) platform was used to amplify TCR alpha and beta CDR3 regions from RNA. TCRdb trimmed public reads at Q25 via fastp, called clones via MiXCR and kept in-frame beta chains. Each CDR3 protein appears once, grouped with its most common genes and DNA. Counted in this sample were over 100,000 distinct CDR3 sequences; under 30% of them appeared once. The top ten constitute around a third of the sample. Specimen: glioma tissue, nonneoplastic brain tissue, or PBMCs (not recorded which). These receptor sequences come from a human donor with low-grade glioma or glioblastoma, undergoing nonglioma brain surgery, or in good health (not recorded which).

The J gene is TRBJ2-1, the V gene TRBV18; a possible D gene is TRBD1 (5 bases). Trimming pared 5 bases from V and 5 bases from J, leaving 16 bases between. From germline, CDR1 is KGHSH and CDR2 LQKENI. The CDR3 extends over 15 amino acids. For the CDR3, the DNA is TGTGCCAGCTCAGGCCAAGACAGATTTAACAATGAGCAGTTCTTC. It yields the protein CASSGQDRFNNEQFF.

Only a few counts were recorded for this clonotype. This sequence joins TRBV5-5 and TRBJ2-1; D remains unclear. Germline-derived CDR1 and CDR2 are SGHKS and YYEKEE (reference sequence). V lost 1 base and J 8 bases, leaving 4 bases between the germline ends. The CDR3 is made up of 11 amino acids. CDR3 loop: CASSLYHEQFF. The DNA for the CDR3 is TGTGCCAGCAGCTTGTACCATGAGCAGTTCTTC.

V is TRBV5-1 and J is TRBJ2-7, with 8 bases identical to TRBD2. The CDR3 sequence is 15 residues long. V lost 6 bases and J lost 2; bases outside the gene matches: 10. Germline CDR1 reads SGHRS; CDR2 reads YFSETQ. DNA for the CDR3: TGCGCCAGCACTTATGCTAGCGGGCGTACCTACGAGCAGTACTTC. Encoded protein: CASTYASGRTYEQYF. The whole variable domain, filled in from reference TRBV5-1 and TRBJ2-7, reads KAGVTQTPRYLIKTRGQQVTLSCSPISGHRSVSWYQQTPGQGLQFLFEYFSETQRNKGNFPGRFSGRQFSNSRSEMNVSTLELGDSALYLCASTYASGRTYEQYFGPGTRLTVT.

This clonotype was observed at least ten times. The J gene is TRBJ2-2, the V gene TRBV11-2; no reliable D call. Germline values: CDR1 SGHAT, CDR2 FQNNGV. Between the trimmed V and J ends, which lost 7 bases and 1 base, there was a span of 10 bases. The CDR3 spans 14 residues. Written as DNA, the CDR3 is TGTGCCAGCAACCTAGGGCTGAACACCGGGGAGCTGTTTTTT. Translating it yields CASNLGLNTGELFF. The whole variable domain, filled in from reference TRBV11-2 and TRBJ2-2, reads EAGVAQSPRYKIIEKRQSVAFWCNPISGHATLYWYQQILGQGPKLLIQFQNNGVVDDSQLPKDRFSAERLKGVDSTLKIQPAKLEDSAVYLCASNLGLNTGELFFGEGSRLTVL.

The rearrangement links TRBV29-1 to TRBJ2-3, with unresolved D. The germline V gene has CDR1 SQVTM and CDR2 ANQGSEA. The CDR3 sequence is 16 residues long. V was trimmed by 8 bases and J by 1 base, leaving 22 bases between them. DNA for the CDR3: TGCAGCTTCATCGGCAGGTACCACGGACGCACAGATACGCAGTATTTT. It encodes CSFIGRYHGRTDTQYF.

This clonotype was picked up one time. This clone may be a read error of a much larger clone one base away. The chain recombines TRBV5-1 with TRBJ2-1; D remains ambiguous. This CDR3 has 17 residues. CDR1 is SGHRS and CDR2 is YFSETQ in the germline V gene. This CDR3 is CASSFTAPNPLYNEHFF. The CDR3 nucleotides are TGCGCCAGCAGCTTTACAGCGCCCAACCCCCTCTACAATGAGCATTTCTTC. Based on the CDR3 plus reference TRBV5-1 and TRBJ2-1, the full variable domain is KAGVTQTPRYLIKTRGQQVTLSCSPISGHRSVSWYQQTPGQGLQFLFEYFSETQRNKGNFPGRFSGRQFSNSRSEMNVSTLELGDSALYLCASSFTAPNPLYNEHFFGPGTRLTVL.